This is a list of T cell receptor beta chains from one sample in a study of technical replicates of blood from several donors. Some clones are missing from TCRdb's copy, which holds only in-frame ones; the method was immunoSEQ multiplex PCR. The sample yields tens of thousands of clones, roughly 90% seen once. Sequencing used PBMCs. The source of these receptors is a human donor in good health. Some clones in this sample may be carry-over from other donors' samples. Both conserved end residues are part of each CDR3. Each record gives: J gene, V gene, D gene, clone size, CDR3 protein, CDR3 DNA. D genes are given only for firm matches. Some rows have no size entry. The others give once, few or many, or a class for an expanded clone.

TRBJ2-5,TRBV7-2,TRBD2,.,CASSLGTGGGLLTTQYF,TGTGCCAGCAGCTTGGGTACGGGCGGGGGGCTTCTGACCACCCAGTACTTC
TRBJ2-2,TRBV19,.,.,CASSIGAVGTGELFF,TGTGCCAGTAGTATTGGGGCAGTAGGCACCGGGGAGCTGTTTTTT
TRBJ2-7,TRBV4-3,TRBD1,.,CASSPDRGYEQYF,TGCGCCAGCAGCCCAGACAGGGGTTACGAGCAGTACTTC
TRBJ2-7,TRBV7-2,TRBD2,once,CASSLAGRDYEQYF,TGTGCCAGCAGCTTAGCGGGGAGGGACTACGAGCAGTACTTC
TRBJ2-6,TRBV5-8,.,.,CASSSPRGGEASGANVLTF,TGTGCCAGCAGCTCCCCGCGGGGAGGAGAGGCGTCTGGGGCCAACGTCCTGACTTTC
TRBJ1-1,TRBV5-4,.,.,CASSFYDRYSEAFF,TGTGCCAGCAGCTTCTACGACAGGTACTCTGAAGCTTTCTTT
TRBJ2-1,TRBV30,.,.,CAWRRPNYNEQFF,TGTGCCTGGAGGAGGCCGAACTACAATGAGCAGTTCTTC
TRBJ2-2,TRBV6-5,TRBD2,.,CASKGGRGPGELFF,TGTGCCAGCAAGGGCGGGAGGGGCCCCGGGGAGCTGTTTTTT
TRBJ1-5,TRBV6-1,.,.,CASSFGVPQPQHF,TGTGCCAGCAGTTTCGGTGTCCCTCAGCCCCAGCATTTT
TRBJ2-7,TRBV6-4,TRBD2,few,CASSASGGGDEQYF,TGTGCCAGCAGTGCGTCGGGGGGGGGCGACGAGCAGTACTTC
TRBJ2-5,TRBV4-1,.,.,CASSSTRGETQYF,TGCGCCAGCAGCTCGACACGTGGGGAGACCCAGTACTTC
TRBJ2-7,TRBV18,.,.,CASSPDSTYEQYF,TGTGCCAGCTCACCAGACAGTACCTACGAGCAGTACTTC
TRBJ1-6,TRBV30,TRBD1,.,CAWSLTGGAGSPLHF,TGTGCCTGGAGTTTAACAGGGGGCGCGGGGTCACCCCTCCACTTT
TRBJ2-3,TRBV19,.,.,CASSSGSDLTDTQYF,TGTGCCAGTAGTAGCGGGTCCGATCTCACAGATACGCAGTATTTT
TRBJ2-7,TRBV7-2,.,.,CASSGGYSYEQYF,TGTGCCAGCAGTGGCGGGTACTCCTACGAGCAGTACTTC
TRBJ1-5,TRBV11-2,TRBD1,.,CASSLGQVGNQPQHF,TGTGCCAGCAGTCTGGGACAGGTGGGCAATCAGCCCCAGCATTTT